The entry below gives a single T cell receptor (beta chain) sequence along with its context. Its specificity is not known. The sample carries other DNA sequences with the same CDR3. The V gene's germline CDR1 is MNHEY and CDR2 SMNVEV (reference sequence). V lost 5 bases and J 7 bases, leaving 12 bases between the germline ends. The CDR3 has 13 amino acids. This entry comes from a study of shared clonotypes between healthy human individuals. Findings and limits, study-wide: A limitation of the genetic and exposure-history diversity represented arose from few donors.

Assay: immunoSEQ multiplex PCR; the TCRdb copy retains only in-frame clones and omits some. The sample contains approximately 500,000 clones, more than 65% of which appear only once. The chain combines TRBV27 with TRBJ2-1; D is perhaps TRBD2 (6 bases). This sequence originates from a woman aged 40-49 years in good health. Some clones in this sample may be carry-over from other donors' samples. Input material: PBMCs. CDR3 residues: CASSLGTLNEQFF. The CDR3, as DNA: TGTGCCAGCAGTCTGGGGACTCTGAATGAGCAGTTCTTC.